These 13 T cell receptor beta chains came from one sample sequenced in a study of T cell responses to AZD1222 COVID-19 vaccine. Sequenced by immunoSEQ multiplex PCR; TCRdb stores in-frame clones only, minus some. The sample holds tens of thousands of clones, 88% seen once. The sequencing used peripheral blood, collected on day 0 of MenACWY control vaccination. The receptor set was obtained from an adult in good health.

The V gene is TRBV10-3, the J gene TRBJ1-2, with no clear D. Looked up from germline, CDR1 is ENHRY and CDR2 is SYGVKD. The CDR3 contains 12 residues. V was pared by 10 bases and J by 3 bases, with 12 bases between. The DNA for the CDR3 is TGTGCCACCCGGGCTAGCGACTATGGCTACACCTTC. This sequence encodes CATRASDYGYTF.

The rearrangement uses TRBV27 and TRBJ2-2; 7 nucleotides agree with TRBD1. This CDR3 has 16 residues. Looked up from germline, CDR1 is MNHEY and CDR2 is SMNVEV (reference sequence). The J segment lost 3 bases and the V segment lost 6 bases, leaving 10 bases of the junction unmatched. CDR3 sequence (DNA): TGTGCCAGCAGGTTGGGACAAGGGGGCGACACCGGGGAGCTGTTTTTT. Its translation: CASRLGQGGDTGELFF.

The chain uses TRBV2 and TRBJ2-1; no definite D call. Germline V lookup: CDR1 SNHLY, CDR2 FYNNEI. The CDR3 contains 13 residues. V lost 7 bases and J 9 bases, leaving 16 bases between the germline ends. The CDR3 reads CASIQTPSGEQFF. In DNA, the CDR3 is TGTGCCAGCATCCAAACACCCTCGGGTGAGCAGTTCTTC.

This clone was found once. This sequence joins TRBV5-4 and TRBJ1-1, with D unresolved. V was cut by 0 bases and J by 0 bases, with 6 bases left in between. Germline V lookup: CDR1 SGHNT, CDR2 YYREEE (reference sequence). The CDR3 loop spans 14 amino acids. CDR3 DNA: TGTGCCAGCAGCTTGGACAGCGTGAACACTGAAGCTTTCTTT. Translation gives CASSLDSVNTEAFF.

This clone was seen only once. The chain is built from TRBV19 and TRBJ1-2; TRBD1 matches at 10 bases. Losses at the gene ends were 6 bases for V and 4 bases for J; bases not matched to a gene: 14. CDR3 size: 17 residues. Germline loops: CDR1 LNHDA, CDR2 SQIVND (reference sequence). The CDR3 DNA follows: TGTGCCAGTAGCGCCGCCGGGACAGGGGACCCAAGCTATGGCTACACCTTC. It encodes CASSAAGTGDPSYGYTF.

The chain joins TRBV30 to TRBJ2-3; D is undetermined. The CDR3 runs to 10 residues. Trimming cost V 2 bases and J 6 bases, with 3 bases left between them. Germline values: CDR1 GTSNPN, CDR2 SVGIG (reference sequence). CDR3 amino acids: CAWSFDTQYF. CDR3 DNA sequence: TGTGCCTGGAGTTTCGATACGCAGTATTTT.

This rearrangement joins TRBV7-8 to TRBJ1-5, with D hard to call. Trimming cost V 1 base and J 3 bases, with 10 bases left between them. The germline gives CDR1 SGHVS, CDR2 FQNEAQ. This CDR3 is 15 amino acids long. This CDR3 reads CASSLGGSNNQPQHF. The CDR3 DNA sequence: TGTGCCAGCAGCTTAGGAGGGAGTAACAATCAGCCCCAGCATTTT.

The chain links TRBV7-9 to TRBJ1-2; D may be TRBD1 (6 bases). CDR3 length: 15 residues. CDR1 SEHNR and CDR2 FQNEAQ come from the germline V gene (reference sequence). Trimming pared 3 bases from V and 6 bases from J, leaving 17 bases between. The CDR3 region is CASSLEDSSRNGYTF. For the CDR3, the DNA is TGTGCCAGCAGCTTGGAGGACAGTTCAAGGAATGGCTACACCTTC.

The chain links TRBV5-1 to TRBJ2-2; D gene ambiguous. This CDR3 contains 14 residues. Germline V lookup: CDR1 SGHRS, CDR2 YFSETQ. Trimming took 2 bases from V and 5 from J, leaving 10 bases between them. The CDR3 loop is CASSFNGQTGELFF. The CDR3 nucleotides read TGCGCCAGCAGCTTCAACGGGCAAACCGGGGAGCTGTTTTTT.

The V and J genes are TRBV30 and TRBJ1-2; TRBD1 might be the D (6 bases). CDR1 and CDR2 from the germline V gene are GTSNPN and SVGIG (reference sequence). Between the trimmed V and J ends, which lost 0 bases and 1 base, there was a span of 18 bases. CDR3 length: 17 residues. The CDR3: CAWSVGLGGLRNYGYTF. Written as DNA, the CDR3 is TGTGCCTGGAGTGTAGGGTTGGGGGGGCTGCGTAACTATGGCTACACCTTC.

The chain joins TRBV19 to TRBJ1-5; 10 nucleotides align to TRBD1. This CDR3 is 18 amino acids long. J gave up 3 bases and V 4 bases, and 12 bases lay outside the gene matches. The germline gives CDR1 LNHDA, CDR2 SQIVND (reference sequence). The CDR3 DNA is TGTGCCAGTAGTACACCGACTGGCGGGACAGGGGTCAATCAGCCCCAGCATTTT. This translates into CASSTPTGGTGVNQPQHF.

This chain links TRBV2 with TRBJ1-1, with D maybe TRBD1 (5 bases). V was shortened by 6 bases and J by 5 bases, with 13 bases between the two germline ends. The CDR3 runs to 13 residues. CDR1 and CDR2 (germline): SNHLY, FYNNEI. This CDR3 reads CASRDGTLTEAFF. The CDR3 bases are TGTGCCAGCAGGGATGGGACCTTAACTGAAGCTTTCTTT.

The chain couples TRBV4-1 to TRBJ2-4; 9 positions match TRBD1. Trimming cost V 1 base and J 0 bases; bases outside gene matches: 13. The CDR3 loop spans 20 amino acids. Germline V gene lookup returns CDR1 MGHRA and CDR2 YSYEKL. The CDR3 is CASSQARQGGTELAKNIQYF. In nucleotides, the CDR3 is TGCGCCAGCAGCCAAGCCCGACAGGGGGGCACCGAACTAGCCAAAAACATTCAGTACTTC.